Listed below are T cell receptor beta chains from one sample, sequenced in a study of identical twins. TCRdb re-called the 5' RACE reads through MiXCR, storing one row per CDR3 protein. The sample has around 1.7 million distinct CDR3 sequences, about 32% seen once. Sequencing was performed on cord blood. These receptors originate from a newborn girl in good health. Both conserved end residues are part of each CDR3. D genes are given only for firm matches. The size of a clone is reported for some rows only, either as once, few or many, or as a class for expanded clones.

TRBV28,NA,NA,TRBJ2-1,TGTGCCAGCAGTTTAGGACGGGGATGGGACAATGAGCAGTTCTTC,CASSLGRGWDNEQFF
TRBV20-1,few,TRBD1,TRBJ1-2,TGCAGTGCCCCACCGACAGGGTTCGATGGCTACACCTTC,CSAPPTGFDGYTF
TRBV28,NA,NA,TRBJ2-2,TGTGCCAGCAGGATACTAGGATTCGTCGGGGAGCTGTTTTTT,CASRILGFVGELFF
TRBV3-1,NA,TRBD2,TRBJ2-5,TGTGCCAGCAGCCAAGATCCGGCTAGCGGGAGTGAGCAGTACTTC,CASSQDPASGSEQYF
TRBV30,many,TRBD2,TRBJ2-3,TGTGCCTGGAGTGTAGCGGGGGGCACAGATACGCAGTATTTT,CAWSVAGGTDTQYF
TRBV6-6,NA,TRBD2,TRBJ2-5,TGTGCCAGCAGTTCTTCACTAGCGGGGGGTTTCTGGGGGACCCAGTACTTC,CASSSSLAGGFWGTQYF
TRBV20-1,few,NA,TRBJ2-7,TGCAGTGTTACCTCAACTGACACCTACGAGCAGTACTTC,CSVTSTDTYEQYF
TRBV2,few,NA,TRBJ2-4,TGTGCCAGCAGTGATGCCAGAGCTGCCAAAAACATTCAGTACTTC,CASSDARAAKNIQYF
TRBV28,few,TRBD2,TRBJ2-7,TGTGCCAGCAGTCTTAGCGGGAGCTGGCGGAACGAGCAGTACTTC,CASSLSGSWRNEQYF
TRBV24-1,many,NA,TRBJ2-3,TGTGCCACCAGTGATTTCACGAGCACAGATACGCAGTATTTT,CATSDFTSTDTQYF
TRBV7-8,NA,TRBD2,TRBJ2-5,TGTGCCAGCAGCTTAGCGACTCTGAGACTAGCGGGGACTTCTGGGCAGTACTTC,CASSLATLRLAGTSGQYF
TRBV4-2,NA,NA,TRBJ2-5,TGTGCCAGCAGCCAAGTTCCCCTTGGGGAGACTAGTTTGTACTTC,CASSQVPLGETSLYF
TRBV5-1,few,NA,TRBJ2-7,TGCGCCAGCAGCTTGGTTGGCGGGACGGGAGTCTACGAGCAGTACTTC,CASSLVGGTGVYEQYF
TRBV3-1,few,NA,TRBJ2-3,TGTGCCAGCAGCCAAGATCTGAGCGCCCGGAGCACAGATACGCAGTATTTT,CASSQDLSARSTDTQYF
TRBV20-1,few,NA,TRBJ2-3,TGCAGTGCTAGAGACGACACAGATACGCAGTATTTT,CSARDDTDTQYF
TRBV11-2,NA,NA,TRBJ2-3,TGTGCCAGCAGCTTAGATTACAGCGGCACAGATACGCAGTATTTT,CASSLDYSGTDTQYF
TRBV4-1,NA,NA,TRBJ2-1,TGCGCCAGCAGCCAAGATTTGGCCCCCAAGGCCTACAATGAGCAGTTCTTC,CASSQDLAPKAYNEQFF
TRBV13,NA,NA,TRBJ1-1,TGTGCCAGCAGCCTTTTCAGGGAGGGAGCTTTCTTT,CASSLFREGAFF
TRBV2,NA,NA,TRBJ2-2,TGTGCCAGCAACCGGGAGTACACCGGGGAGCTGTTTTTT,CASNREYTGELFF
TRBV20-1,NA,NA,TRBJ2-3,TGCAGTGCTATGCGGGCCATCACAGATACGCAGTATTTT,CSAMRAITDTQYF
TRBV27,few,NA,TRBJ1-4,TGTGCCAGCAGTTTAGGGGGCGCGGGGAATGAAAAACTGTTTTTT,CASSLGGAGNEKLFF
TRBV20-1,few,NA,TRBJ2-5,TGCAGTGCTAGCTTGGGTTCAGAGACCCAGTACTTC,CSASLGSETQYF
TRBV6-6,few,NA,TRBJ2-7,TGTGCCAGCAGTTATCAGGACGGCTACGAGCAGTACTTC,CASSYQDGYEQYF
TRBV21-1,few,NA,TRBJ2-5,TGTGCCAGCAGGAAAGCCATCGGGGGGCAAGAGACCCAGTACTTC,CASRKAIGGQETQYF
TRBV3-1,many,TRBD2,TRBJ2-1,TGTGCCAGCAGCGAAGGACTAGCGAGAAATGAGCAGTTCTTC,CASSEGLARNEQFF
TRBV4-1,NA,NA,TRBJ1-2,TGCGCCAGCAGCCAAGAACCAGACAGGACCTATGGCTACACCTTC,CASSQEPDRTYGYTF
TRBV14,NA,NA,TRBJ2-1,TGTGCCAGCAACCAGACTAGGCGGCAGTTCTTC,CASNQTRRQFF
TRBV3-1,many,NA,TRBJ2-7,TGTGCCAGCAGCCAAGGGAGACTCTCCTACGAGCAGTACTTC,CASSQGRLSYEQYF
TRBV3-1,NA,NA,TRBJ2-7,TGTGCCAGCAGCCAAGTAGCACAGTCCTACGAGCAGTACTTC,CASSQVAQSYEQYF
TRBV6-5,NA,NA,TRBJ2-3,TGTGCCAGCAGTTACTCGAGACAGCTCACAGATACGCAGTATTTT,CASSYSRQLTDTQYF
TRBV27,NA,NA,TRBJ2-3,TGTGCCAGCAGTTTAAGGATTTTGGGGACAGATACGCAGTATTTT,CASSLRILGTDTQYF
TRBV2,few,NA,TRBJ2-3,TGTGCCAGCAGTGAAGCTCCCCATACGGGCACAGATACGCAGTATTTT,CASSEAPHTGTDTQYF
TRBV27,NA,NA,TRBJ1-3,TGTGCCAACCTGAGACCAGGGGACGGAAACACCATATATTTT,CANLRPGDGNTIYF
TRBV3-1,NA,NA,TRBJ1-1,TGTGCCAGCAGCCAACCTAGTGGGTCGGGGGAAGCTTTCTTT,CASSQPSGSGEAFF
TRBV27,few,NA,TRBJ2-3,TGTGCCAGCAGTTTAATGGGCACTAGTAGAGGGGCGGATACGCAGTATTTT,CASSLMGTSRGADTQYF
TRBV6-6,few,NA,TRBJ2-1,TGTGCCAGCAAGCTAGAATGGGGCAATGAGCAGTTCTTC,CASKLEWGNEQFF
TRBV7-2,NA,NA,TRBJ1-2,TGTGCCAGCAGCTTAGCTGGGGCCCCTGGTGGCTACACCTTC,CASSLAGAPGGYTF
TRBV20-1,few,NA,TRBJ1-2,TGCAGTGCTAGGGCCATCAGTTACACCTTC,CSARAISYTF
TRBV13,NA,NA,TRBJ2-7,TGTGCCAGCAGCTTAGGCGTAAAGACCTACGAGCAGTACTTC,CASSLGVKTYEQYF
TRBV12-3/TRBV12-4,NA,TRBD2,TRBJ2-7,TGTGCCAGCAGTCCTAACGCGGGGGGGGCCGCCTACGAGCAGTACTTC,CASSPNAGGAAYEQYF
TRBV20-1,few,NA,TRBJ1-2,TGCAGTGCTAGGGATAGGAGAACGGCTTTCAGCTATGGCTACACCTTC,CSARDRRTAFSYGYTF
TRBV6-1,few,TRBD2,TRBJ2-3,TGTGCCAGCACTAGCGGGAGCAGGAGCACAGATACGCAGTATTTT,CASTSGSRSTDTQYF